The TCR beta chain described here comes from a study of cytomegalovirus exposure and HLA in healthy donors (dated 2017 in TCRdb). Looking at the study overall: An earlier analysis of roughly 500 of the donors reported more than 250 Gb of sequence data and roughly 100 million unique TCR beta sequences from 150 million to 200 million T cells. A later analysis re-analyzed previously published TCR beta repertoires from about 600 donors and added high-resolution HLA genotyping to study TCR occurrence patterns. An early release covering around 630 HLA-typed donors comprised about 300 gigabases of sequencing data and roughly 86 million unique TCR sequences. The study aimed to test whether cataloging public T cell receptors could reveal signatures of past pathogen exposure. The study used immunosequencing to profile the T cell repertoires of approximately 630 subjects and linked those repertoires to cytomegalovirus serostatus. Rather than using new phenotypic data, the later analysis identified candidate immune exposures from TCR beta sequences and from how often those sequences occurred across donors. In an earlier analysis of roughly 580 of the donors, high-throughput TCR beta sequencing was used to judge whether each TCR beta V gene segment behaved as functional or pseudogenic. A later genetic analysis took genome-wide SNP genotypes for about 65% of the 666 donors and used that subset as a discovery cohort. The genetic ancestry cluster associated with self-reported Caucasian donors included 80% to 90% of the 398 genotyped donors. Among around 400 genotyped donors of the cohort, an average of about 220,000 unique TCR beta nucleotide sequences was sequenced per donor, of which about 20% were non-productive. Every discovery cohort repertoire had been produced on one sequencing platform. Typing coverage differed by locus: A, B, C, DRB1 and DQB1 were typed in about 620-630 donors, DQA1 in 522, DPA1 in around 580, and DPB1 in just under 490. Donor age, sex, ethnicity and CMV serostatus were compiled together with the repertoire data. High-throughput TCR immunosequencing, statistical association of individual TCRs with disease status, and machine learning were combined to predict cytomegalovirus infection status. In addition to the first cohort of around 670 subjects, a separate validation cohort of under 150 different subjects was used. Class I and class II HLA loci were covered by the typing at four-digit resolution. Because of strong linkage in the cohort, four or five DR-DQ haplotypes were treated as single units for association and clustering.

A few counts support this clone. Which antigen it targets is not known. One base away there is no much larger clone; base qualities are not given. Inclusive of the bounding cysteine and phenylalanine, the CDR3 is 12 residues long. Of all the DNA, just the CDR3 is kept, 36 bases in frame from base 1. Cut back by 5 bases and 1 base, the V and J ends lie 5 bases apart. CDR1 and CDR2 were assigned from the germline V gene (reference sequence) as MNHNY and SVGAGI. The library was made by the immunoSEQ multiplex PCR assay. For the multiplex PCR, a mixture combining 60 forward primers for TCR Vbeta segments and 13 reverse primers for TCR Jbeta segments was used. The CDR3 region of rearranged TCR beta genes was amplified from genomic DNA by a multiplex PCR assay. On the Illumina HiSeq System, the amplified TCR beta libraries were sequenced as 87-base-pair reads. The original pipeline was this. Across the roughly 700 repertoires, a later analysis counted tens of millions of unique TCR beta chains, approximately 10 million of which were shared by at least two donors. Raw reads were error-corrected and collapsed into unique sequences with a nearest-neighbor algorithm that merged closely related sequences to remove PCR and sequencing errors. To assign V, D and J gene segments, CDR3 sequences were aligned to IMGT reference sequences. For a sequence to be retained, a match of at least six nucleotides was required to both a V gene segment and a J gene segment. A rearrangement counted as productive if the CDR3 had no stop codons and remained in frame with V and J, and every other rearrangement counted as non-productive. Following IMGT convention, CDR3 was defined as the stretch from the second conserved V-encoded cysteine to the conserved J-encoded phenylalanine. In an earlier analysis of roughly 580 of the donors, sequences lacking an unambiguous match to a single V gene segment were excluded. In an earlier analysis of about 590 of the donors, a V segment was called functional when productive rearrangements were above 56.7%, and segregating when the standard deviation between donors exceeded 5%. To diagnose cytomegalovirus status from the catalog of TCR beta chain sequences, a statistical classification framework was built. A later analysis assigned V and J genes by comparing TCR nucleotide sequences with IMGT/GENE-DB human TR gene sequences. Using the TCRdist pipeline, a later analysis assigned CDR3 sequences along with most-parsimonious VDJ recombination scenarios. In a later analysis, every TCR beta chain was defined by the combination of its CDR3 amino acid sequence and its V-gene family, and reads without a unique V-gene family were dropped. A later analysis removed 592 highly shared, low-generation-probability nucleotide sequences to deal with suspected cross-contamination and a sequencing artifact. In a later analysis, a clonal expansion index was calculated for each public chain from normalized within-repertoire ranks of inferred template counts. In a later analysis, generation probabilities were computed using a VDJ recombination model fitted to out-of-frame rearrangements, and the results were checked against IGoR. A later analysis scored TCR-TCR, TCR-HLA and TCR-CMV co-occurrence with hypergeometric tests, applying a repertoire-size bias correction to TCR pairs. In a later analysis, false discovery rates were estimated by permuting HLA or CMV assignments 20 times. A later analysis grouped co-occurring TCRs with DBSCAN, adding TCRdist sequence similarity when clustering within HLA-allele-positive subsets. Co-occurrence clustering excluded repertoires with fewer than 30,000 or more than 120,000 public chains, plus five with anomalous nucleotide sharing. TCRdb stores this immuneACCESS table with in-frame sequences only. Part of the clones is absent; in the studies checked, under half of the shortfall reflects unresolved V genes, and no reason is known for the rest. D and trimming were read from the DNA, whereas the V and J calls and clone size are those reported in that table. The sample yields about 150,000 clones; approximately 86% were counted once. About 7.1% of the sample rests with the top ten.

What the work shows at the level of the full study, not this receptor alone: Roughly uniform sequencing depth across donors was assumed in presence/absence analyses, although this assumption may not hold. Several of the top co-occurrence clusters appeared to be linked to parvovirus B19, influenza, CMV and Epstein-Barr virus, according to a later analysis. Strong co-occurrence of HLA alleles, especially DR and DQ, made assigning TCR associations to individual alleles difficult. Correlated functional status among segregating V segments might be attributable to linkage disequilibrium, but an unknown experimental factor could not be ruled out. Because counts were too low, more than 15 rarely observed V segments, including chromosome 9 orphons, were excluded from the earlier analysis of a few hundred of the donors. According to a later analysis, most CMV-associated TCR beta chains appeared to be HLA-restricted, and the HLA associations seemed to be driven largely by CMV exposure. In this cohort, only TCR beta chains were sequenced, and detectable features were limited by the absence of alpha or paired-chain data. Specific HLA alleles were associated with 15,000 to 20,000 TCR beta sequences at a false discovery rate of 0.05 in a later analysis. Because HLA typing was unavailable for some donors at each locus, only the typed subset was used in association tests. A later genetic analysis associated a missense DCLRE1C variant with V-gene and J-gene trimming of TCR beta chains, and an independent cohort replicated the association. In an earlier analysis of some 500 of the donors, most TCR beta V segments were observed in productive rearrangements about 87% or about 30% of the time, broadly matching IMGT annotations. In a later analysis, TCR association rates were found to vary across HLA loci, with the most associated TCRs seen for DRB1 alleles and the fewest for HLA-C alleles. Three of the identified cytomegalovirus-associated TCR beta chains were confirmed in vitro to be specific for cytomegalovirus antigens. The study listed around 160 TCR beta chains as associated with cytomegalovirus. In a later analysis, HLA-associated TCR beta chains showed more clonal expansion and lower generation probabilities than non-associated chains that were equally common. Cytomegalovirus status was reported to be diagnosed by the classifier with high specificity and sensitivity in both the original and validation cohorts. While some public TCRs were present in many individuals, most TCR sequences turned up only very rarely across donors. Some IMGT-functional V segments, including TRBV6-2 and TRBV6-3, could not be told apart with the 87-base-pair reads, so those segments were excluded. A cluster of highly shared sequence variants was judged likely to represent a technical artifact of the sequencing pipeline. The authors suggested that the approach could potentially be generalized to other disease states and immunological phenotypes. Immune exposure information for the cohort was limited to CMV serostatus. A further reported finding was that TCR beta sequences accurately predicted the HLA-A and HLA-B alleles for most subjects in the first cohort. A later genetic analysis reported fewer N-insertions in productive TCRs among donors in an Asian-associated ancestry cluster than the roughly 640-donor mean.

The cohort comprised hundreds of healthy bone marrow donors. At the time of sampling, all cohort members were nominally healthy, though unrecorded immune exposures were likely present. The donor was CMV seropositive and was included in the group of 289 seropositive cohort members. A peripheral blood sample was collected from each donor, and TCR beta sequencing was performed on peripheral blood mononuclear cells. Genomic DNA extraction from the blood cell samples was performed with the Qiagen DNeasy Blood Extraction Kit. This TCR was sampled from a woman aged 50 to 60 in good health and CMV-seropositive. The sample comprised PBMCs. The rearranged chain carries TRBV6-6 and TRBJ1-1, with no confident D gene call. The CDR3 region reads CASSVKNTEAFF. The DNA sequence is as follows: TGTGCCAGCAGTGTAAAGAACACTGAAGCTTTCTTT.